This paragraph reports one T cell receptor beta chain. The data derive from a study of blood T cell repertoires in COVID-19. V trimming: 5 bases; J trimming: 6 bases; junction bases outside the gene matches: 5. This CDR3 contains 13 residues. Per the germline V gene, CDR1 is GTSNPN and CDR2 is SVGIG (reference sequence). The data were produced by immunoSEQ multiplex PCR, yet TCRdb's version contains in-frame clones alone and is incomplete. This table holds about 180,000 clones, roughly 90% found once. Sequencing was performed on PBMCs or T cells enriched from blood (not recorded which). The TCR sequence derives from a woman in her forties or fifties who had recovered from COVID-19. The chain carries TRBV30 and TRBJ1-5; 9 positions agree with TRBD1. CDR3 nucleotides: TGTGCCTGGGGGGGACAGGGTCGTCAGCCCCAGCATTTT. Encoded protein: CAWGGQGRQPQHF.